The next 25 T cell receptor beta chains were all read from a single sample in a study of T-cell memory formation after mild COVID-19. TCRdb re-derived calls from the 5' RACE reads in MiXCR, one entry per CDR3 protein. Among more than 350,000 distinct CDR3 sequences, about 15% were seen once, and the ten largest hold 20% to 25%. The sequenced sample was PBMCs or a T cell subset sorted from them (not recorded which). The receptors shown here come from a man in his late teens or twenties who had mild COVID-19 (a few samples of this study predate the infection). Cell type and time point are not known.

V gene TRBV7-7 combines with J gene TRBJ2-2, with 9 bases identical to TRBD2. Losses at the gene ends were 5 bases for V and 3 bases for J; bases not matched to a gene: 7. From germline, CDR1 is SSHAT and CDR2 FNYEAQ (reference sequence). The CDR3 totals 16 residues. The CDR3 region has the DNA TGTGCCAGCAGCCGGTCAGCGGGGGGAGACACCGGGGAGCTGTTTTTT. Translating gives CASSRSAGGDTGELFF.

The sample holds one count of this clonotype. The chain couples TRBV27 to TRBJ1-1; D uncertain. The CDR3 length is 15 residues. In germline, CDR1 is MNHEY, CDR2 SMNVEV (reference sequence). V dropped 2 bases and J dropped 4 bases, with 14 bases sitting between them. In nucleotides, the CDR3 is TGTGCCAGCAGTTTAAATGAGGGTCGAGTCACTGAAGCTTTCTTT. This gives the protein CASSLNEGRVTEAFF.

The CDR3 bases are TGTGCCAGCAAGTTAATAGGGACAGGGCACTATGGCTACACCTTC. Translating gives CASKLIGTGHYGYTF. The V and J genes are TRBV27 and TRBJ1-2; 9 nucleotides align to TRBD1. Germline CDR1 reads MNHEY; CDR2 reads SMNVEV (reference sequence). Losses at the gene ends were 7 bases for V and 3 bases for J; bases not matched to a gene: 9. This CDR3 has 15 amino acids.

V usage is TRBV15 and J usage is TRBJ2-3; TRBD2 matches 9 bases. From germline, CDR1 is LNHNV and CDR2 YYDKDF (reference sequence). CDR3 size: 19 residues. V dropped 3 bases and J dropped 0; count of bases not matched to a gene: 13. For the CDR3, the DNA is TGTGCCACCAGCAGCGCACTGGCCCCTAGCGGGGTTAGCACAGATACGCAGTATTTT. This sequence encodes CATSSALAPSGVSTDTQYF.

V gene TRBV5-1 combines with J gene TRBJ2-3, with D perhaps TRBD1 (6 bases). The CDR3 has 14 residues. V shed 7 bases and J shed 2 bases, with 14 bases lying between them. CDR1 SGHRS and CDR2 YFSETQ come from the germline V gene. The CDR3 DNA is TGCGCCAGCGGAGTACAGGGTCCCACAGATACGCAGTATTTT. This gives the protein CASGVQGPTDTQYF.

This chain joins TRBV28 and TRBJ1-1; 10 nucleotides match TRBD1. The CDR3 length is 15 residues. CDR1 MDHEN and CDR2 SYDVKM come from the germline V gene. The junction had 7 bases not matched to a gene; V was cut back by 5 bases and J by 4 bases. For the CDR3, the DNA is TGTGCCAGCAGTCCCGGGACAGGGGTTGCCACTGAAGCTTTCTTT. This gives the protein CASSPGTGVATEAFF.

Ten or more counts support this clonotype. The chain recombines TRBV23-1 with TRBJ2-3, with D perhaps matching TRBD1 (6 bases). TRBV23-1 is an ORF; its function is uncertain. CDR3 length: 14 amino acids. V was trimmed by 8 bases and J by 3 bases, leaving 15 bases between them. The CDR3 DNA reads as TGCGCCAGCGCCACAGGGAATGCTACAGATACGCAGTATTTT. Its protein is CASATGNATDTQYF.

The rearrangement links TRBV5-4 to TRBJ2-2, with D maybe TRBD1 (5 bases). This CDR3 is built from 12 residues. V was shortened by 3 bases and J by 8 bases, with 8 bases between the two germline ends. Germline V gives CDR1 SGHNT, CDR2 YYREEE (reference sequence). The CDR3 sequence: CASSSQVGELFF. The CDR3 DNA reads as TGTGCCAGCAGCTCACAGGTGGGGGAGCTGTTTTTT.

The V call is TRBV27, the J call TRBJ1-6, with D possibly TRBD1 on 5 matching bases. The CDR3 length is 15 residues. The ends were cut back, 4 bases at V and 7 bases at J, with 14 bases in the middle. The germline gives CDR1 MNHEY, CDR2 SMNVEV (reference sequence). The CDR3 loop is CASSSLGGTNSPLHF. Written as DNA, the CDR3 is TGTGCCAGCAGTTCCCTGGGGGGGACGAATTCACCCCTCCACTTT.

This clonotype occurred many times. The chain combines TRBV5-1 with TRBJ2-5, with 13 bases aligning to TRBD2. With 4 bases clipped from V and 5 bases from J, the junction kept 2 bases outside the gene matches. CDR1 is SGHRS, CDR2 YFSETQ, per germline. This CDR3 contains 14 residues. The CDR3 DNA sequence: TGCGCCAGCAGCGGGGGACTAGCGGGGGAGACCCAGTACTTC. This translates into CASSGGLAGETQYF. The variable domain in full, completed from reference TRBV5-1 and TRBJ2-5, reads KAGVTQTPRYLIKTRGQQVTLSCSPISGHRSVSWYQQTPGQGLQFLFEYFSETQRNKGNFPGRFSGRQFSNSRSEMNVSTLELGDSALYLCASSGGLAGETQYFGPGTRLLVL.

The table lists this clonotype with a few counts. The rearrangement links TRBV7-3 to TRBJ2-1, with 8 bases fitting TRBD2. There are 14 residues in the CDR3. In germline, CDR1 is SGHTA, CDR2 FQGTGA. Trimming took 3 bases from V and 8 from J; bases not matched to a gene: 6. The CDR3 region is CASSFGGEKDEQFF. The CDR3 nucleotides read TGTGCCAGCAGCTTCGGGGGGGAAAAGGATGAGCAGTTCTTC.

The V and J genes are TRBV30 and TRBJ1-5; D unclear. Germline CDR1 reads GTSNPN; CDR2 reads SVGIG (reference sequence). V lost 0 bases, J lost 1 base, and 4 bases lay in between. The CDR3 length is 13 residues. The CDR3 region is CAWSVFSNQPQHF. DNA for the CDR3: TGTGCCTGGAGTGTATTCAGCAATCAGCCCCAGCATTTT.

This chain joins TRBV6-6 and TRBJ2-7; D gene ambiguous. The CDR3 runs 14 residues. V lost 7 bases, J lost 3 bases, and 16 bases lay in between. From germline, CDR1 is MNHNY and CDR2 SVGAGI (reference sequence). CDR3 amino acids: CASTLTGPDYEQYF. DNA of the CDR3: TGTGCCAGCACTTTGACGGGTCCGGACTACGAGCAGTACTTC.

The V call is TRBV7-2, the J call TRBJ2-1; weak D call: TRBD2 (6 bases). The CDR3 has 13 residues. V was pared by 3 bases and J by 7 bases, with 10 bases between. CDR1 and CDR2 from the germline V gene are SGHTA and FQGNSA. The CDR3 here is CASSFSGRNEQFF. CDR3 bases: TGTGCCAGCAGCTTCTCAGGGAGGAATGAGCAGTTCTTC.

This rearrangement joins TRBV7-2 to TRBJ2-5; 7 nucleotides match TRBD1. Germline V gives CDR1 SGHTA, CDR2 FQGNSA. Trimming at V came to 3 bases and at J to 4 bases, leaving 5 bases not matched to a gene. The CDR3 covers 14 residues. DNA of the CDR3: TGTGCCAGCAGCTTGACGACAGGGAGAGAGACCCAGTACTTC. This translates into CASSLTTGRETQYF.

At least ten counts were recorded for this clonotype. The chain has TRBV11-2 and TRBJ2-4; D is unclear. The CDR3 spans 14 residues. Looked up from germline, CDR1 is SGHAT and CDR2 is FQNNGV. The germline V and J ends were trimmed by 2 bases and 11 bases, with 16 bases remaining between them. DNA for the CDR3: TGTGCCAGCAGCTTACTCCCTGGTAGGGTGGTTCAGTACTTC. The encoded protein is CASSLLPGRVVQYF.

In its sample, this clonotype was seen a few times. The chain has TRBV27 and TRBJ1-6; unclear D gene. Looked up from germline, CDR1 is MNHEY and CDR2 is SMNVEV (reference sequence). This CDR3 region has 12 residues. Trimming left V 10 bases short and J 0 bases short, with 4 bases between. The CDR3 loop is CATSSYNSPLHF. In nucleotides, the CDR3 is TGTGCCACGAGCTCCTATAATTCACCCCTCCACTTT.

This clonotype appeared many times. The chain employs TRBV4-2 and TRBJ2-3; no reliable D call. Germline assignment: CDR1 LGHNA and CDR2 YNFKEQ. The CDR3 loop spans 14 amino acids. Trimming shortened V by 0 bases and J by 4 bases, and 8 bases separated the two germline ends. CDR3 in DNA: TGTGCCAGCAGCCAAGATTGGCTTTCAGATACGCAGTATTTT. Its protein product is CASSQDWLSDTQYF.

The gene calls are TRBV6-2 or TRBV6-3 and TRBJ2-3; 8 bases align to TRBD1. The germline V gene encodes CDR1 MNHEY and CDR2 SVGEGT. J was trimmed by 5 bases and V by 6 bases; bases with no gene match: 4. The CDR3 has 13 amino acids. The CDR3 nucleotides read TGTGCCAGCAGAAAACAGGGGGAAGATACGCAGTATTTT. As protein: CASRKQGEDTQYF.

There are a few counts of this clonotype. The chain joins TRBV20-1 to TRBJ2-1; unclear D gene. Trimming pared 0 bases from V and 12 bases from J, leaving 12 bases between. The CDR3 loop spans 12 amino acids. CDR1 DFQATT and CDR2 SNEGSKA come from the germline V gene (reference sequence). The CDR3 DNA is TGCAGTGCTAGAGATCCGGAAAGGAGGCAGTTCTTC. As protein: CSARDPERRQFF.

The chain joins TRBV4-1 to TRBJ2-1; TRBD2 agrees at 8 bases. CDR3 length: 16 amino acids. The junction had 5 bases not matched to a gene; V was cut back by 4 bases and J by 0 bases. Germline V CDR1 and CDR2: MGHRA, YSYEKL. As DNA, the CDR3 is TGCGCCAGCAGCCCTAGCGGGCACAGCTCCTACAATGAGCAGTTCTTC. Its translation is CASSPSGHSSYNEQFF.

This clonotype was observed a handful of times. This CDR3 reads CASSLNSGDMGAFF. CDR3 in DNA: TGTGCCAGCAGTTTAAACTCGGGTGACATGGGAGCTTTCTTT. The chain carries TRBV12-3 or TRBV12-4 and TRBJ1-1; D gene ambiguous. The V end lost 2 bases, the J end lost 10 bases, and 17 bases lay between the germline ends. The CDR3 has 14 amino acids.

A few counts support this clonotype. The chain joins TRBV6-2 or TRBV6-3 to TRBJ1-5; 8 bases fit TRBD1. The CDR3 is made up of 15 amino acids. CDR1 and CDR2 (germline): MNHEY, SVGEGT. Losses at the gene ends were 4 bases for V and 9 bases for J; bases not matched to a gene: 11. CDR3 sequence: CASSFYPGGSGPQHF. The CDR3 bases are TGTGCCAGCAGTTTTTACCCAGGGGGCTCAGGGCCCCAGCATTTT.

The chain links TRBV28 to TRBJ2-3; D is possibly TRBD1 (6 bases). Germline V lookup: CDR1 MDHEN, CDR2 SYDVKM. The length of the CDR3 is 14 residues. V lost 4 bases to trimming and J lost 0 bases, with 8 bases between them. The CDR3 loop reads CASSSTGSTDTQYF. In DNA form, the CDR3 reads TGTGCCAGCAGTTCAACAGGGAGCACAGATACGCAGTATTTT.

The V call is TRBV18, the J call TRBJ1-4, with TRBD1 matching over 10 bases. In germline, CDR1 is KGHSH, CDR2 LQKENI. The length of the CDR3 is 14 residues. Trimming removed 1 base from V and 8 bases from J; junction bases left unmatched: 1. The CDR3 nucleotides read TGTGCCAGCTCACCACGGGACAGGGGAGAAAAACTGTTTTTT. Translated: CASSPRDRGEKLFF. Complete variable domain (other parts from reference TRBV18 and TRBJ1-4): NAGVMQNPRHLVRRRGQEARLRCSPMKGHSHVYWYRQLPEEGLKFMVYLQKENIIDESGMPKERFSAEFPKEGPSILRIQQVVRGDSAAYFCASSPRDRGEKLFFGSGTQLSVL.